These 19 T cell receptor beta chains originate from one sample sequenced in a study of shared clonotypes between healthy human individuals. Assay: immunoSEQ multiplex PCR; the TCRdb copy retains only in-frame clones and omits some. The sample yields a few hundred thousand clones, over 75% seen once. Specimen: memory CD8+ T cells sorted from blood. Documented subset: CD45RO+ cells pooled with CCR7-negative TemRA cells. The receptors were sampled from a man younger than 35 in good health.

The CDR3 DNA follows: TGCGCCAGCAGCATGGGACACGAAGGCTACACCTTC. Amino acid sequence: CASSMGHEGYTF. The rearrangement uses TRBV5-1 and TRBJ1-2; D may be TRBD1 (6 bases). This CDR3 comprises 12 residues. Germline-derived CDR1 and CDR2 are SGHRS and YFSETQ. V lost 4 bases to trimming and J lost 8 bases, with 12 bases between them.

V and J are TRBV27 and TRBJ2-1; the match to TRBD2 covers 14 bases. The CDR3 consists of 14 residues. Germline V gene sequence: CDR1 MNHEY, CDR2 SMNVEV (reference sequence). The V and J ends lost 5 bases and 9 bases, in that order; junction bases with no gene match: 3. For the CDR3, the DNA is TGTGCCAGCAGTCGACTAGCGGGGGGGCGTGAGCAGTTCTTC. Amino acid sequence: CASSRLAGGREQFF.

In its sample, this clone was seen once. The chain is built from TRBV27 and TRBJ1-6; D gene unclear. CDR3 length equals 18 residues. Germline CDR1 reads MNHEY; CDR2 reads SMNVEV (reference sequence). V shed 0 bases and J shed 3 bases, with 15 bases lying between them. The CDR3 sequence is CASSLSWDQMGYNSPLHF. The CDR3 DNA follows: TGTGCCAGCAGTTTATCGTGGGATCAGATGGGCTATAATTCACCCCTCCACTTT.

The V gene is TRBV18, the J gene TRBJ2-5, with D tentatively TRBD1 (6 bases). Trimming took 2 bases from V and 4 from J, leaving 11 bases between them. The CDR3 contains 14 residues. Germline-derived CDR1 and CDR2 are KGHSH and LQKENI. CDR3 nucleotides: TGTGCCAGCTCACCAGGGGGCGCAGGAGAGACCCAGTACTTC. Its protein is CASSPGGAGETQYF.

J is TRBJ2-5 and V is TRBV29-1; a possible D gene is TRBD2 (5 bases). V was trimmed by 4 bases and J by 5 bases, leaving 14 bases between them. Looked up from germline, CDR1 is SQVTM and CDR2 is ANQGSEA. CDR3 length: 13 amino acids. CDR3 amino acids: CSVVVGVLETQYF. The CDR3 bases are TGCAGCGTTGTGGTCGGGGTGTTGGAGACCCAGTACTTC. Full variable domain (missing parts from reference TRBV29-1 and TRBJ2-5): SAVISQKPSRDICQRGTSLTIQCQVDSQVTMMFWYRQQPGQSLTLIATANQGSEATYESGFVIDKFPISRPNLTFSTLTVSNMSPEDSSIYLCSVVVGVLETQYFGPGTRLLVL.

The CDR3 loop is CASTTQAGVPGTGELFF. DNA of the CDR3: TGTGCCAGCACGACCCAGGCCGGGGTACCGGGTACCGGGGAGCTGTTTTTT. The genes are TRBV27 and TRBJ2-2; tentatively, D is TRBD2 (5 bases). This CDR3 is built from 17 residues. The germline CDR1 and CDR2 sequences are MNHEY and SMNVEV (reference sequence). The germline V and J ends were trimmed by 7 bases and 5 bases, with 23 bases remaining between them.

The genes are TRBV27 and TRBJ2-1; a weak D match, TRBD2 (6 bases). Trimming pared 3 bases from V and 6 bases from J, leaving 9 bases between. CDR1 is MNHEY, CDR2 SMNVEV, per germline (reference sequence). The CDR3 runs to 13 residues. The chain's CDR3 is CASSFGDSNEQFF. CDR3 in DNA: TGTGCCAGCAGTTTTGGGGACTCCAATGAGCAGTTCTTC.

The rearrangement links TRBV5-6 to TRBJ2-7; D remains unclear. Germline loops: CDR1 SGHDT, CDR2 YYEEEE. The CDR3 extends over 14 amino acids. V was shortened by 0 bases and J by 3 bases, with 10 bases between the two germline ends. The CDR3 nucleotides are TGTGCCAGCAGCTTGGGGGGTCCCAACTACGAGCAGTACTTC. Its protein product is CASSLGGPNYEQYF.

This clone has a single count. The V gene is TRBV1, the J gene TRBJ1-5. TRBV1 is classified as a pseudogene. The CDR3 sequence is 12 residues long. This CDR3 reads CTSPAVHQPQHF. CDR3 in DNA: TGCACCAGCCCGGCGGTCCACCAGCCCCAGCATTTT.

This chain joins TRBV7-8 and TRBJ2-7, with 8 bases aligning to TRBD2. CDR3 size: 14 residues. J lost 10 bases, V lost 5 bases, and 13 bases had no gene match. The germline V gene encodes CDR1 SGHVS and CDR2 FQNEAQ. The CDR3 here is CASSNVVAGNIQYF. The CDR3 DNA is TGTGCCAGCAGCAACGTCGTAGCGGGGAACATCCAGTACTTC.

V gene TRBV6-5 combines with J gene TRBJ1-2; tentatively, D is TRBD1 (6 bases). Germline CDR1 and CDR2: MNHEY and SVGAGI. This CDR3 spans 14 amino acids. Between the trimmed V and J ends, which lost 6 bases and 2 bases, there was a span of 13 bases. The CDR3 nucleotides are TGTGCCAGCAGACTCACCAGGGGAAACTATGGCTACACCTTC. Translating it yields CASRLTRGNYGYTF.

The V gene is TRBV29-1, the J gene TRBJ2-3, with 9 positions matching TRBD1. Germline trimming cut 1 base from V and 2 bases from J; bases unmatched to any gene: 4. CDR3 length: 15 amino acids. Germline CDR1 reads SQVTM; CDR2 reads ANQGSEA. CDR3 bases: TGCAGCGTTGAAGGGGACAGGGCTTCCACAGATACGCAGTATTTT. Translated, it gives CSVEGDRASTDTQYF.

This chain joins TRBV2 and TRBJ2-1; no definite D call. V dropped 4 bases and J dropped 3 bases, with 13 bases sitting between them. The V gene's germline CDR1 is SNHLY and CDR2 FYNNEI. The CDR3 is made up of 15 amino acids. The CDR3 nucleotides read TGTGCCAGCAGTGCCCGCGAGGTCCTCTACAATGAGCAGTTCTTC. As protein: CASSAREVLYNEQFF.

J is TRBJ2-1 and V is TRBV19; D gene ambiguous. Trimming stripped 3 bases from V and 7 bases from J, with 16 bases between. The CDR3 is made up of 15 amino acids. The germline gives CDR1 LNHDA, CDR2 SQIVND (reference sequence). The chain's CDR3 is CASSIVPVELNEQFF. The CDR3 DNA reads TGTGCCAGTAGTATTGTCCCCGTCGAGCTGAATGAGCAGTTCTTC. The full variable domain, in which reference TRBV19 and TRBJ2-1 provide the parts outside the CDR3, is DGGITQSPKYLFRKEGQNVTLSCEQNLNHDAMYWYRQDPGQGLRLIYYSQIVNDFQKGDIAEGYSVSREKKESFPLTVTSAQKNPTAFYLCASSIVPVELNEQFFGPGTRLTVL.

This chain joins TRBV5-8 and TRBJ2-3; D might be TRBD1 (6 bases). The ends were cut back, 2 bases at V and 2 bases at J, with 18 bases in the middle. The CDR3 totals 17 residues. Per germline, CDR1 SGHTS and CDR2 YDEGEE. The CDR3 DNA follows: TGTGCCAGCAGCTTATTGGACAGAGATGATCTCACAGATACGCAGTATTTT. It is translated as CASSLLDRDDLTDTQYF.

This CDR3 is CASSPRTRRGSYNEQFF. CDR3 DNA: TGTGCCAGCTCACCACGGACTCGAAGAGGGTCCTACAATGAGCAGTTCTTC. The rearrangement joins TRBV18 to TRBJ2-1; the D gene is possibly TRBD2 (5 bases). Trimming pared 1 base from V and 1 base from J, leaving 14 bases between. The CDR3 sequence is 17 residues long. Per germline, CDR1 KGHSH and CDR2 LQKENI.

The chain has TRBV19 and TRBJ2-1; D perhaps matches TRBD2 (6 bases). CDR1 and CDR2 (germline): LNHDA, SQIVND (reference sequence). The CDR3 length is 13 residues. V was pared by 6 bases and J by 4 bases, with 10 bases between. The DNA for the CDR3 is TGTGCCAGTAGCGGGAGTAATTACAATGAGCAGTTCTTC. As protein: CASSGSNYNEQFF.

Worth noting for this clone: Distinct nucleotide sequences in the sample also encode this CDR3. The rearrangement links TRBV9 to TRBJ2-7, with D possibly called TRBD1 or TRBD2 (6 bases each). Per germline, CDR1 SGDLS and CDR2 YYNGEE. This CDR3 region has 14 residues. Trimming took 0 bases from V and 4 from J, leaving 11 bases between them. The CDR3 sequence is CASSVGGGTYEQYF. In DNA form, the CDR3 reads TGTGCCAGCAGCGTAGGAGGGGGGACGTACGAGCAGTACTTC. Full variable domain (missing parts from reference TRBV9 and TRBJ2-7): DSGVTQTPKHLITATGQRVTLRCSPRSGDLSVYWYQQSLDQGLQFLIQYYNGEERAKGNILERFSAQQFPDLHSELNLSSLELGDSALYFCASSVGGGTYEQYFGPGTRLTVT.

The CDR3 sequence: CASSGASSNEQFF. The CDR3 coding sequence is TGTGCCAGCAGCGGGGCCAGCTCGAATGAGCAGTTCTTC. This chain joins TRBV9 and TRBJ2-1; D not certain. Germline V gene lookup returns CDR1 SGDLS and CDR2 YYNGEE. V was trimmed by 3 bases and J by 7 bases, leaving 11 bases between them. The CDR3 contains 13 residues.